This T cell receptor beta chain was recorded in a study of blood T cell repertoires in COVID-19. For the study at large: The study drew acute and convalescent COVID-19 samples from the United States, Italy and Spain.

As processed by the authors: Using reference gene primer amplification, nucleated cell counts were estimated. Assay: immunoSEQ multiplex PCR; the TCRdb copy retains only in-frame clones and omits some. D and trimming come from the DNA, and the V and J calls and clone size come from that table. The table shows 150,000 to 200,000 clones, with about 90% occurring only once. Participants spanned ages about 18 to 90 years and resided in 20 to 30 US areas. Germline V gene data show CDR1 as MNHEY and CDR2 as SMNVEV (reference sequence). V was shortened by 3 bases and J by 4 bases, with 9 bases between the two germline ends. The length of the CDR3 is 14 residues.

The sequenced material came from PBMCs or T cells enriched from blood (not recorded which). This chain uses TRBV27 with TRBJ1-4, with a tentative D call TRBD1 (5 bases). This sequence originates from a human donor with acute COVID-19. The donor label of this sample is uncertain. This CDR3 is CASSFRQFNEKLFF. The CDR3 region has the DNA TGTGCCAGCAGTTTCCGACAGTTTAATGAAAAACTGTTTTTT.